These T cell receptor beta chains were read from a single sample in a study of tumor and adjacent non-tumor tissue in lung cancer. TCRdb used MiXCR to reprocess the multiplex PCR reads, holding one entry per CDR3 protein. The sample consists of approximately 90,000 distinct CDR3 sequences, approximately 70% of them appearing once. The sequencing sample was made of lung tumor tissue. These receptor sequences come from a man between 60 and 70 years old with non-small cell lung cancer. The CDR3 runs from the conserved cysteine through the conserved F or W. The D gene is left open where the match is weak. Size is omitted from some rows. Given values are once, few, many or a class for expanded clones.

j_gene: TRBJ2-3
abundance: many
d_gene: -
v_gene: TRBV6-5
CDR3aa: CASSYSMGTKGTDTQYF
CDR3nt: TGTGCCAGCAGTTACTCGATGGGGACAAAAGGCACAGATACGCAGTATTTT

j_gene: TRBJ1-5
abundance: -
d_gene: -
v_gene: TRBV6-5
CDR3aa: CASRTRTRQQPQHF
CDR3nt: TGTGCCAGCAGAACTCGGACACGACAACAGCCCCAGCATTTT

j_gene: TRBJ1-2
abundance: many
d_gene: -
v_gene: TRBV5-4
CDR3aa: CASSGSTGYGYTF
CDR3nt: TGTGCCAGCAGCGGCAGCACAGGTTATGGCTACACCTTC

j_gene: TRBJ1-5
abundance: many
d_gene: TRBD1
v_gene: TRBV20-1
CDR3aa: CSAPYRGDNQPQHF
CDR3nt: TGCAGTGCTCCTTACAGGGGGGACAATCAGCCCCAGCATTTT

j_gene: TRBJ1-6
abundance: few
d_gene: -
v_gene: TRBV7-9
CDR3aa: CASSPRQVGPLHF
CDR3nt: TGTGCCAGCAGCCCTAGACAGGTGGGACCCCTCCACTTT

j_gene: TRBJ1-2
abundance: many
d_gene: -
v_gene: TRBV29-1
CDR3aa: CSTRQASGYTF
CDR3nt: TGCAGCACGCGACAAGCGAGTGGCTACACCTTC

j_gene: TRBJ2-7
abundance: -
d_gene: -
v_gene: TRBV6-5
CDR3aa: CVTRVGSFYEQYF
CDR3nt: TGCGTCACACGAGTTGGAAGCTTCTACGAGCAGTACTTC

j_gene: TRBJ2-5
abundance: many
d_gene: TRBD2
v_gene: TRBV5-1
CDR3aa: CASSSAGTGGETQYF
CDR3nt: TGCGCCAGCAGCTCCGCCGGGACGGGGGGTGAGACCCAGTACTTC

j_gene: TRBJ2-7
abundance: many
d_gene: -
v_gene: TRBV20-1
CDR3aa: CSARDLGRDLHEQYF
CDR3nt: TGCAGTGCTAGAGATCTAGGAAGAGATCTCCACGAGCAGTACTTC

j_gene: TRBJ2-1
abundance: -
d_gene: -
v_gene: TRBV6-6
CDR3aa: CASTLQGRGHNEQFF
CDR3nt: TGTGCCAGCACTTTACAGGGCAGGGGACACAATGAGCAGTTCTTC

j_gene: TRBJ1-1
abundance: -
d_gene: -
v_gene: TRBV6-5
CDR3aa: CASSHSGYTEAFF
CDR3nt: TGTGCCAGTAGTCACTCCGGGTACACTGAAGCTTTCTTT

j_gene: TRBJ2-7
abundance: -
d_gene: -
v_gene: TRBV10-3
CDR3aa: CAISDSGVSLGDQYF
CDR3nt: TGTGCCATCAGTGACTCTGGGGTTTCCCTTGGGGATCAGTATTTC

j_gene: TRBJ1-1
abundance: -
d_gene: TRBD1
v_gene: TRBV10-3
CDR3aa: CAIRVSNRGDTEAFF
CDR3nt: TGTGCCATCAGGGTATCCAACAGGGGTGACACTGAAGCTTTCTTT

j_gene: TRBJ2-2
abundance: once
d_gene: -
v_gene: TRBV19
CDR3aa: CASSIVHRVTNTGELFF
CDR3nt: TGTGCCAGTAGTATTGTTCACAGGGTGACGAACACCGGGGAGCTGTTTTTT

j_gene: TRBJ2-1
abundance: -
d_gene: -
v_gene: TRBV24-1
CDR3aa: CATSDRFNEQFF
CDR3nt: TGTGCCACCAGTGACCGTTTCAATGAGCAGTTCTTC

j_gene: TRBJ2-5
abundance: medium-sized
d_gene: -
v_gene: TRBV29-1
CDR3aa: CSTRWGETQYF
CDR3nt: TGCAGCACGCGCTGGGGGGAGACCCAGTACTTC

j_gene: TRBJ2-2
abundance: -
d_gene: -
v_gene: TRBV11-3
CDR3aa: CACSLRGSALELFF
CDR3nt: TGTGCCTGCAGCTTAAGAGGGAGTGCCCTGGAGCTGTTTTTT

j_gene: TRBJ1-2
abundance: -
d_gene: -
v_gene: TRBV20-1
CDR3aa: CSAADRGGGYGCTF
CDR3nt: -

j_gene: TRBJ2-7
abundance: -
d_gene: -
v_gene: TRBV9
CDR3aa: CASSVGHGRSSYEQYF
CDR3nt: TGTGCCAGCAGCGTAGGGCATGGGCGGAGCTCCTACGAGCAGTACTTC

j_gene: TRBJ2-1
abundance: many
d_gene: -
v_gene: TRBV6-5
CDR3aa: CASSPRPNEQFF
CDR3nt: TGTGCCAGCAGTCCGAGGCCCAATGAGCAGTTCTTC

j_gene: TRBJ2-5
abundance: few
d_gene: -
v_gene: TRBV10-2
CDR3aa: CASSSLGETLYF
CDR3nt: TGCGCCAGCAGCAGTTTAGGGGAGACCTTGTACTTC

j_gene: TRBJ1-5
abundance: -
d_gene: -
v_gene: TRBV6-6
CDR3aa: CACTVLLVYSNQSQHF
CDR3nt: TGTGCCTGCACGGTGCTGTTGGTATATAGCAATCAGTCCCAGCATTTT

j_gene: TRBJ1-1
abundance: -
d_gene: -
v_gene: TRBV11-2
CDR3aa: CASSSYRLRGTEAFF
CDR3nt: TGTGCCAGCAGCTCATATAGACTGAGGGGCACTGAAGCTTTCTTT

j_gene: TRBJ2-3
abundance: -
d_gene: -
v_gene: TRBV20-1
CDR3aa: CSASGGLTTDTQYF
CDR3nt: TGCAGTGCTAGCGGGGGCCTTACCACAGATACGCAGTATTTT

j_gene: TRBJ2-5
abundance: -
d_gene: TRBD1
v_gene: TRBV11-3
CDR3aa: CTSSTLQGQGAEGTQYF
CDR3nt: TGTACCAGCAGCACCCTGCAGGGACAGGGGGCTGAGGGGACCCAGTACTTC

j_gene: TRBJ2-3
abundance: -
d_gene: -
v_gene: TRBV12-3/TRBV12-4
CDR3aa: CASKLGRTDTQYF
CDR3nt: TGTGCCAGCAAGTTGGGACGCACAGATACGCAGTATTTT

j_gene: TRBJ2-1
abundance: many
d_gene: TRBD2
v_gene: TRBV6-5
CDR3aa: CASRRTGGNEQFF
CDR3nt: TGTGCCAGCAGACGGACGGGAGGCAATGAGCAGTTCTTC

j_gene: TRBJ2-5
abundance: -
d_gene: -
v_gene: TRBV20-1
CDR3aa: CSARGPTQETQYF
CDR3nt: TGCAGTGCTAGAGGCCCAACGCAAGAGACCCAGTACTTC

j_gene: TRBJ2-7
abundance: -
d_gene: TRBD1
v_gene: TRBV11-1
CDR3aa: CASSLGDRTNEQYF
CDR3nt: TGTGCCAGCAGCTTAGGGGACAGGACCAACGAGCAGTACTTC

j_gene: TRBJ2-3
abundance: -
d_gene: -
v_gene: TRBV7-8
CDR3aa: CASSLGLSDTQYF
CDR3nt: TGTGCCAGCAGCTTAGGGCTTTCAGATACGCAGTATTTT

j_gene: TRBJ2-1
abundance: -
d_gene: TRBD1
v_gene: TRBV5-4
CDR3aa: CVSSSGTVVTEQFF
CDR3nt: TGTGTCAGCAGCTCGGGGACAGTTGTAACTGAGCAGTTCTTC

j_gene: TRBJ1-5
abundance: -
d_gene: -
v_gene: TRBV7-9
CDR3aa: CASSIYRTGANQPKHF
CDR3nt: TGTGCAAGCAGCATCTACAGGACCGGGGCTAATCAGCCCAAGCATTTT

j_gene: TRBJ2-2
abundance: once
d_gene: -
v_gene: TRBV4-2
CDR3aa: CASSQQARRNTGELFF
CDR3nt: TGTGCCAGCAGCCAGCAAGCGCGGAGAAACACTGGGGAGCTGTTTTTT

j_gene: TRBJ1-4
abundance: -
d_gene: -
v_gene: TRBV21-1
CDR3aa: CASSYLGGSDKKLFF
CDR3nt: TGTGCCAGCAGCTACCTGGGAGGATCAGATAAAAAACTGTTTTTT

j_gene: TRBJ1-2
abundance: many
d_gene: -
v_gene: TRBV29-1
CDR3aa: CSVVSNNGYTF
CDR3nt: TGCAGCGTTGTTAGTAATAATGGCTACACCTTC

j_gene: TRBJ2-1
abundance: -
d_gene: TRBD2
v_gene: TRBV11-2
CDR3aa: CANSTTSGRAQSTYEQFF
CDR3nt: TGTGCCAACAGCACCACTAGTGGGAGGGCCCAATCTACTTATGAGCAGTTCTTC

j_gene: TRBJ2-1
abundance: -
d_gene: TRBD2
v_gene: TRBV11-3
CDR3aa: CASNRGTSGSHGQFF
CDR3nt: TGTGCCAGCAACCGCGGGACTAGCGGGAGCCATGGGCAGTTCTTC

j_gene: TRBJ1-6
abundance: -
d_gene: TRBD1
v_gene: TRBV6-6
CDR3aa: CTSGSGTGEGSPLHF
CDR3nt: TGTACTAGCGGATCCGGGACAGGGGAGGGTTCACCCCTCCACTTT

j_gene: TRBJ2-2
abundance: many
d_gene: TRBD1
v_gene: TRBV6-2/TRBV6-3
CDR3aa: CASSYSGTVGTGELFF
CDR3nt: TGTGCCAGCAGTTACTCGGGGACAGTTGGTACCGGGGAGCTGTTTTTT

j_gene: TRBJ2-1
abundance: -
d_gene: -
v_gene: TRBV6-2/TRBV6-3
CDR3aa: CASSPSGTSCYNEQFF
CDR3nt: TGTGCCAGCAGTCCCTCAGGTACTAGCTGCTACAATGAGCAGTTCTTC

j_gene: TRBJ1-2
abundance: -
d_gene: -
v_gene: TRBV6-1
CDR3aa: CTSSEGMLYGYTF
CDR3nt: TGTACCAGCAGTGAGGGCATGCTGTATGGCTACACCTTC

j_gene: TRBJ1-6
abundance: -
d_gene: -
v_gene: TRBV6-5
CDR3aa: CANSNREITYNSPLHF
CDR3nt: TGTGCCAATAGTAACCGCGAGATTACCTATAATTCACCCCTCCACTTT